This T cell receptor (beta chain) was retrieved from a study of T-cell memory formation after mild COVID-19. Study-wide points: Later expanders leaned toward CD4+, whereas clones contracting from day 15 to 85 were balanced CD4/CD8.

CDR3 length: 17 residues. Of note for this clonotype: Its antigen is unknown.

TCRdb called the 5' RACE reads again in MiXCR, with one record for every CDR3 protein. This repertoire shows about 540,000 distinct CDR3 sequences, roughly 20% found once; its top ten account for approximately 13%. Sequenced material: PBMCs or a T cell subset sorted from them (not recorded which). The chain recombines TRBV21-1 with TRBJ2-3; the table's D call, TRBD1, has no DNA check behind it. TRBV21-1 is labeled a pseudogene. The sequence was obtained from an adult woman who had mild COVID-19 (a few samples of this study predate the infection). Cell type and time point are not known. CDR3 DNA sequence: TGTGCCAGCAGCGGTCCACCCTGTCCAGGTTATCGGGATACGCAGTATTTT. This encodes CASSGPPCPGYRDTQYF.